These T cell receptor beta chains were read from a single sample in a study of yellow fever vaccine responses in identical twins. MiXCR, run by TCRdb on the RT-PCR reads, gives a single entry per CDR3 protein. The data contain a few thousand distinct CDR3 sequences, approximately 80% of them singletons. The source material was T cells from blood (PBMCs), unsorted or a sorted subset (not recorded which), sampled before or after yellow fever vaccination (not recorded which). These receptors all come from a woman between 18 and 30 years old who received the yellow fever vaccine. The CDR3 runs from the conserved cysteine through the conserved F or W. Each record gives: J gene, V gene, D gene, CDR3 length, clone size, CDR3 DNA, CDR3 protein. The D gene is left open where the match is weak. Clone size is shown for a subset of rows, as once, few, many or a class of expanded clone.

TRBJ1-1 | TRBV5-5 | - | 13 | - | TGTGCCAGCAGCTTGGATTTGGCAGGGTGGGCTTTCTTT | CASSLDLAGWAFF
TRBJ1-5 | TRBV18 | - | 14 | - | TGTGCCAGCTCACCAGTGGACAGTGATCAGCCCCAGCATTTT | CASSPVDSDQPQHF
TRBJ2-3 | TRBV7-9 | TRBD2 | 16 | - | TGTGCCAGCAGCTTAGCGCGGGGGACTAGCACAGATACGCAGTATTTT | CASSLARGTSTDTQYF
TRBJ2-1 | TRBV10-1 | TRBD2 | 17 | - | TGCGCCAGCAGTGCAAGCGGGAGATCCCTCTCCTACAATGAGCAGTTCTTC | CASSASGRSLSYNEQFF
TRBJ1-6 | TRBV25-1 | TRBD1 | 16 | - | TGTGCCAGCAGTGAATTAGGAGGGGACAGCAATTCACCCCTCCACTTT | CASSELGGDSNSPLHF
TRBJ1-5 | TRBV5-1 | TRBD1 | 14 | - | TGCGCCAGCAGCTTGGATCAGGGGGATCAGCCCCAGCATTTT | CASSLDQGDQPQHF
TRBJ2-1 | TRBV6-1 | TRBD2 | 15 | - | TGTGCCAGCAGTCGGACTAGCGGGAGTGAGGATGAGCAGTTCTTC | CASSRTSGSEDEQFF
TRBJ2-1 | TRBV29-1 | - | 11 | few | TGCAGCGTCCTAGCCTACAATGAGCAGTTCTTC | CSVLAYNEQFF
TRBJ1-5 | TRBV5-8 | - | 16 | - | TGTGCCAGCAGTTTGGCCGGGGCAGGACGCAATCAGCCCCAGCATTTT | CASSLAGAGRNQPQHF
TRBJ1-5 | TRBV11-3 | - | 13 | - | TGTGCCAGCAGCAAGAATAGCAATCAGCCCCAGCATTTT | CASSKNSNQPQHF
TRBJ2-3 | TRBV29-1 | TRBD1 | 13 | - | TGCAGCGTAGGGACAGGGTTGCCAGATACGCAGTATTTT | CSVGTGLPDTQYF
TRBJ1-3 | TRBV11-1 | - | 14 | once | TGTGCCAGCAGCTTCAGCTCCTCTGGAAACACCATATATTTT | CASSFSSSGNTIYF
TRBJ2-3 | TRBV11-1 | TRBD2 | 16 | - | TGTGCCAGCAGCCCAGGACTAGCGGGAGACACAGATACGCGGTATTTT | CASSPGLAGDTDTRYF
TRBJ2-4 | TRBV2 | - | 15 | - | TGTGCCAGCAGTGAGGTGTGGACAGCCAAAAACATTCAGTACTTC | CASSEVWTAKNIQYF
TRBJ1-1 | TRBV29-1 | TRBD1 | 14 | - | TGCAGCGTTGTTAACAGGGGGCGAAGGACTGAAGCTTTCTTT | CSVVNRGRRTEAFF
TRBJ1-2 | TRBV24-1 | - | 16 | - | TGTGCCACCACACAGTGCCACATATCCTCTAACTATGGCTACACCTTC | CATTQCHISSNYGYTF
TRBJ2-2 | TRBV12-5 | - | 12 | - | - | CASGTSVGELFF
TRBJ2-1 | TRBV12-3/TRBV12-4 | TRBD2 | 11 | - | TGTGCCAGCAGTCCCGGGACTACGAAGTTCTTC | CASSPGTTKFF
TRBJ2-1 | TRBV4-2 | TRBD1 | 16 | - | TGTGCCAGCAGCCAAGAACGGCAGGGGGCTCGGAATGAGCAGTTCTTC | CASSQERQGARNEQFF
TRBJ2-1 | TRBV28 | - | 15 | - | TGTGCCAGCAGTCTAGGGGGGGGGCCTTACAATGAGCAGTTCTTC | CASSLGGGPYNEQFF
TRBJ2-4 | TRBV6-2/TRBV6-3 | - | 14 | - | TGTGCCAGCAGTCTGCTCCCAGCCAAAAACATTCAGTACTTC | CASSLLPAKNIQYF
TRBJ2-2 | TRBV5-3 | - | 16 | few | TGTGCCAGCAGCTCGATCGGGGGATTGAACACCGGGGAGCTGTTTTTT | CASSSIGGLNTGELFF
TRBJ2-7 | TRBV23-1 | TRBD1 | 15 | once | TGCGCCAGCAGTCAATCCTACAGGGGTCCTACGAAGCAGTACTTC | CASSQSYRGPTKQYF
TRBJ1-1 | TRBV15 | - | 15 | few | TGTGCCACCAGCAGAGGAAGGGCCCTCAACGCTGAAGCTTTCTTT | CATSRGRALNAEAFF
TRBJ1-1 | TRBV29-1 | - | 20 | - | TGCAGCGTTGAAGCCCCGACAGTAGATCGGGACCATGATGTCTACACTGAAGCTTTCTTT | CSVEAPTVDRDHDVYTEAFF
TRBJ2-3 | TRBV27 | - | 12 | few | TGTGCCAGCAGTCCTAGCACAGATACGCAGTATTTT | CASSPSTDTQYF
TRBJ2-3 | TRBV5-1 | TRBD2 | 16 | - | TGCGCCAGCAGCCCGGCCAGCGGGAGCCGCACAGATACGCAGTATTTT | CASSPASGSRTDTQYF
TRBJ1-2 | TRBV2 | - | 14 | once | TGTGCCAGCAGAACAGGAGCTGCTAACTATGGCTACACCTTC | CASRTGAANYGYTF
TRBJ2-2 | TRBV10-3 | - | 17 | - | TGTGCCGCACGTCAAACCGCCGGCAGCACGGGCACCGGGGAGCTGTCTTTT | CAARQTAGSTGTGELSF
TRBJ2-1 | TRBV24-1 | - | 13 | - | TGTGCCACCAGTGTCTCCCGTTCTAATGAGCAGTTCTTC | CATSVSRSNEQFF
TRBJ2-1 | TRBV11-1 | - | 13 | - | TGTGCCAGCAGCTCCACCCGGCTCGGGGAGCAGTTCTTC | CASSSTRLGEQFF
TRBJ2-1 | TRBV2 | - | 13 | few | TGTGCCAGCAGCCACAGTGAAAGGTATGAGCAGTTCTTC | CASSHSERYEQFF
TRBJ2-3 | TRBV11-3 | - | 16 | - | TGTGCCAGCAGCTTAGATCTCTACAGGGTGTCAGATACGCAGTATTTT | CASSLDLYRVSDTQYF
TRBJ1-5 | TRBV18 | - | 15 | - | TGTGCCAGCTCACCACCGGGGGGGGGCGGTCAGCCCCAGCATTTT | CASSPPGGGGQPQHF
TRBJ2-2 | TRBV20-1 | - | 13 | few | TGCAGTGCTAGCAGACACGACACCGGGGAGCTGTTTTTT | CSASRHDTGELFF
TRBJ2-3 | TRBV27 | - | 12 | - | TGTGCCAACAGTCCTAGCACAGATACGCAGTATTTT | CANSPSTDTQYF
TRBJ1-6 | TRBV11-1 | - | 15 | - | TGTGCCAGCAGCCCTGCTGGAGGGCGGAATTCACCCCTCCACTTT | CASSPAGGRNSPLHF
TRBJ1-4 | TRBV13 | TRBD1 | 17 | - | TGTGCCAGCACCGTGACGGGACAGGGGAGTTCGGGTGAAAAACTGTTTTTT | CASTVTGQGSSGEKLFF
TRBJ2-3 | TRBV11-3 | TRBD2 | 14 | - | TGTGCCAGCAGCTCCGGACTAGCAGCAGATACGCAGTATTTT | CASSSGLAADTQYF
TRBJ2-2 | TRBV21-1 | - | 15 | - | TGTGCCAGCAGCATGGGGGGGCGTGACACCGGGGAGCTGTTTTTT | CASSMGGRDTGELFF
TRBJ1-2 | TRBV29-1 | - | 12 | few | TGCAGCGTTGAACACGGGGACTATGGCTACACCTTC | CSVEHGDYGYTF
TRBJ2-1 | TRBV4-2 | TRBD2 | 16 | - | TGTGCCAGCAGCCCTGAACTAGCGGGGGGGCCGGGGGAGCAGTTCTTC | CASSPELAGGPGEQFF
TRBJ1-3 | TRBV18 | - | 16 | - | TGTGCCAGCTCACCAGCGGGACTCTCCTCTGGAAACACCATATATTTT | CASSPAGLSSGNTIYF
TRBJ1-5 | TRBV9 | - | 13 | few | TGTGCCAGCAGCGTAGGCCCTGGGAAGCCCCAGCATTTT | CASSVGPGKPQHF
TRBJ2-7 | TRBV7-6 | - | 13 | - | TGTGCCAGCAGCTCCCGGGGATCCTACGAGCAGTACTTC | CASSSRGSYEQYF
TRBJ1-6 | TRBV11-1 | - | 14 | - | TGTGCCAGCAGCCCACAGGGTGATAATTCACCCCTCCACTTT | CASSPQGDNSPLHF
TRBJ2-3 | TRBV5-1 | - | 15 | - | TGCGCCAGCAGCTTGGGGTCCGGCAGCACAGATACGCAGTATTTT | CASSLGSGSTDTQYF
TRBJ1-2 | TRBV20-1 | - | 15 | - | TGCAGTGCTAGAGACGAGGACGGGATGGGCTATGGCTACACCTTC | CSARDEDGMGYGYTF
TRBJ1-1 | TRBV11-3 | TRBD1 | 13 | - | TGTGCCAGCAGCTTGACAGGGTTCACTGAAGCTTTCTTT | CASSLTGFTEAFF
TRBJ1-3 | TRBV29-1 | - | 14 | - | TGCAGCGTTGACTTTTCTGGCTCTGGAAACACCATATATTTT | CSVDFSGSGNTIYF
TRBJ2-2 | TRBV29-1 | - | 13 | few | TGCAGCGTTGCCGGGAGATTCAGCGGGGAGCTGTTTTTT | CSVAGRFSGELFF